Below, 2 T cell receptor beta chains from the same sample are listed, as sequenced in a study of immune evolution from preneoplasia to lung adenocarcinoma. Sequenced by immunoSEQ multiplex PCR; TCRdb stores in-frame clones only, minus some. This table has 4,300 or so clones, 60% to 85% appearing once. Sequenced material: FFPE lung adenocarcinoma in situ tissue. The receptors stem from a person aged 55-80 years with lung adenocarcinoma.

This sequence joins TRBV6-6 and TRBJ1-3, with a possible D match to TRBD1 (6 bases). CDR1 and CDR2 (germline): MNHNY, SVGAGI (reference sequence). CDR3 size: 10 residues. V lost 7 bases, J lost 8 bases, and 6 bases lay in between. CDR3 region: CASKGDTIYF. In nucleotides, the CDR3 is TGTGCCAGCAAGGGGGACACCATATATTTT.

The CDR3 reads CASSQQADNSPLHF. The CDR3 DNA is TGCGCCAGCAGCCAGCAGGCAGATAATTCACCCCTCCACTTT. This chain links TRBV5-1 with TRBJ1-6; the D is unclear. The V end lost 4 bases, the J end lost 5 bases, and 10 bases lay between the germline ends. CDR3 length equals 14 residues. Germline CDR1 reads SGHRS; CDR2 reads YFSETQ.